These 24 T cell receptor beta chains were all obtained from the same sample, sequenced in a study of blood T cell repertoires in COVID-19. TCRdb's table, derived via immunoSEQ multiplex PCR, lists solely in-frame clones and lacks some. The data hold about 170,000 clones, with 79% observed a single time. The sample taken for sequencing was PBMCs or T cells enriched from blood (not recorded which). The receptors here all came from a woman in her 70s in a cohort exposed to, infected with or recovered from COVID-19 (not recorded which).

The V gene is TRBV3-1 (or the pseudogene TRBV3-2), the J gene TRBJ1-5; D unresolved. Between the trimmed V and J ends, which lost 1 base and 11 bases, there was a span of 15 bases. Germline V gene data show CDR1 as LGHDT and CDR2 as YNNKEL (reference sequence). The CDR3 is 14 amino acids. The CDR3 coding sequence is TGTGCCAGCAGCCAAGCGGGAGATACCGGGACCCAGCATTTT. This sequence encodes CASSQAGDTGTQHF.

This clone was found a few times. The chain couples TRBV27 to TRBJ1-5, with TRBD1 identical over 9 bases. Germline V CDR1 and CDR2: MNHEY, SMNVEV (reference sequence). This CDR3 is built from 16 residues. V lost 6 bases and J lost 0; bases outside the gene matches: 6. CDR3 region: CASRDRGFNSNQPQHF. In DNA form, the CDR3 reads TGTGCCAGCAGGGACAGGGGATTTAATAGCAATCAGCCCCAGCATTTT.

The CDR3 DNA is TGTGCCAGCAGCTTGCAGGGATATGGCTACACCTTC. This encodes CASSLQGYGYTF. This rearrangement joins TRBV7-6 to TRBJ1-2; tentative D call: TRBD1 (5 bases). This CDR3 spans 12 amino acids. Looked up from germline, CDR1 is SGHVS and CDR2 is FNYEAQ. The V end lost 3 bases, the J end lost 5 bases, and 7 bases lay between the germline ends.

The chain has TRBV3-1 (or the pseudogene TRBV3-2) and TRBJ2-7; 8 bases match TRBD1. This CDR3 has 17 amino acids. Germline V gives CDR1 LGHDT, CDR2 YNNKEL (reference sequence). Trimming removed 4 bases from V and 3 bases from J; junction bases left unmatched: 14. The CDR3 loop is CASSLMPTQGEGYEQYF. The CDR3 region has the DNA TGTGCCAGCAGCCTGATGCCCACACAGGGGGAAGGCTACGAGCAGTACTTC.

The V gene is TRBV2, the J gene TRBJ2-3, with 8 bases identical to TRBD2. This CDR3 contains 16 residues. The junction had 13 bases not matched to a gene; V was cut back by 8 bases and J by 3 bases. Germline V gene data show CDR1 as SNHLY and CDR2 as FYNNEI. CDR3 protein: CASQDAGTRVTDTQYF. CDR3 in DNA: TGTGCCAGCCAAGACGCCGGGACTAGGGTTACAGATACGCAGTATTTT. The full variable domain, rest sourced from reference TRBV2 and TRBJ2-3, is EPEVTQTPSHQVTQMGQEVILRCVPISNHLYFYWYRQILGQKVEFLVSFYNNEISEKSEIFDDQFSVERPDGSNFTLKIRSTKLEDSAMYFCASQDAGTRVTDTQYFGPGTRLTVL.

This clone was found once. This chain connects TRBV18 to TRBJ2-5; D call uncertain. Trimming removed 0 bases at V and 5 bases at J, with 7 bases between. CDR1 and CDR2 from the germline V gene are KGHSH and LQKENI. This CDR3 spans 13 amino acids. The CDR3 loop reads CASSPPSWETQYF. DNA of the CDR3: TGTGCCAGCTCACCACCTAGCTGGGAGACCCAGTACTTC.

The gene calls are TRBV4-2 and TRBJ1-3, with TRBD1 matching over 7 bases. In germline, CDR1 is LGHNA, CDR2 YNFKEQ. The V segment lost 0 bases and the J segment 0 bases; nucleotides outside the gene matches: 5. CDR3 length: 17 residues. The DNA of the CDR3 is TGTGCCAGCAGCCAAGAAACGGGACAGAGCTCTGGAAACACCATATATTTT. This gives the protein CASSQETGQSSGNTIYF.

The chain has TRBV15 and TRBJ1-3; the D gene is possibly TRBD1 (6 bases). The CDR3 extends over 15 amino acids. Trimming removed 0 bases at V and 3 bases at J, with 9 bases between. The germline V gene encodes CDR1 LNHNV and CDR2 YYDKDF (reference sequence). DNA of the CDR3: TGTGCCACCAGCAGAGATAAGGGGGATGGAAACACCATATATTTT. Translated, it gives CATSRDKGDGNTIYF. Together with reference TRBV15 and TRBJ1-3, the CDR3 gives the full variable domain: DAMVIQNPRYQVTQFGKPVTLSCSQTLNHNVMYWYQQKSSQAPKLLFHYYDKDFNNEADTPDNFQSRRPNTSFCFLDIRSPGLGDTAMYLCATSRDKGDGNTIYFGEGSWLTVV.

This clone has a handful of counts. The CDR3, as DNA: TGTGCCAGCAGCTTACAGGGGCAGGCCGGGGAGCTGTTTTTT. Translation: CASSLQGQAGELFF. This chain joins TRBV7-9 and TRBJ2-2; a possible D gene is TRBD1 (6 bases). Looked up from germline, CDR1 is SEHNR and CDR2 is FQNEAQ (reference sequence). There are 14 residues in the CDR3. Trimming stripped 2 bases from V and 6 bases from J, with 10 bases between. Using reference TRBV7-9 and TRBJ2-2 for the parts outside the CDR3, the full variable domain is DTGVSQNPRHKITKRGQNVTFRCDPISEHNRLYWYRQTLGQGPEFLTYFQNEAQLEKSRLLSDRFSAERPKGSFSTLEIQRTEQGDSAMYLCASSLQGQAGELFFGEGSRLTVL.

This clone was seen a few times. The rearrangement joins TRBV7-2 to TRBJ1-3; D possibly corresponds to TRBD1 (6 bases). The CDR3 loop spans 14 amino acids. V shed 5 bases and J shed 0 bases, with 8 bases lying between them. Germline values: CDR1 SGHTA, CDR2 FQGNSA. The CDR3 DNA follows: TGTGCCAGCAGCCCGGACAGCTCTGGAAACACCATATATTTT. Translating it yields CASSPDSSGNTIYF.

The CDR3 loop reads CASSQASFSHEQYF. DNA for the CDR3: TGTGCCAGCAGCCAGGCCAGCTTTTCCCACGAGCAGTACTTC. The chain joins TRBV11-3 to TRBJ2-7; D remains ambiguous. V lost 5 bases, J lost 5 bases, and 16 bases lay in between. CDR1 and CDR2 (germline): SGHNT, YENEEA. The CDR3 contains 14 residues.

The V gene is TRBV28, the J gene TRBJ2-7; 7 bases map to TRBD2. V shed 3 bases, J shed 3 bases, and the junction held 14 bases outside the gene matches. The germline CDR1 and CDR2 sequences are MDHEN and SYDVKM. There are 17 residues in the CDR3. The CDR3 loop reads CASSFRPQSGTIYEQYF. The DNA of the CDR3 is TGTGCCAGCAGTTTTAGACCGCAATCCGGGACTATCTACGAGCAGTACTTC.

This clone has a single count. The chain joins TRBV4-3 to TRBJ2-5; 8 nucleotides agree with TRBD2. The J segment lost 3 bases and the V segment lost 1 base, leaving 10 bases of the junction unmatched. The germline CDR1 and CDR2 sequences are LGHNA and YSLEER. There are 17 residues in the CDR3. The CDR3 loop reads CASSQGGGAGAEETQYF. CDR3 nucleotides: TGCGCCAGCAGCCAAGGAGGAGGAGCGGGAGCAGAAGAGACCCAGTACTTC.

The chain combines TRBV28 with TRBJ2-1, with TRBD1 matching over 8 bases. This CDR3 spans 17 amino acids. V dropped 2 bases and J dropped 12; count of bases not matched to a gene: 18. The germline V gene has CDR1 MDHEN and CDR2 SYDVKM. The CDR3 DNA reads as TGTGCCAGCAGTTTAACTCTTACGGAAGGACAGGGTCGTGGGCAGTTCTTC. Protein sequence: CASSLTLTEGQGRGQFF.

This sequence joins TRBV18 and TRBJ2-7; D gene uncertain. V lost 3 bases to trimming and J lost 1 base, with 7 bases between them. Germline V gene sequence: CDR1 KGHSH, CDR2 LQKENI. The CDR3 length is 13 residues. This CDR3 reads CASSPYSSYEQYF. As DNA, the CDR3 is TGTGCCAGCTCACCGTACAGTTCCTACGAGCAGTACTTC.

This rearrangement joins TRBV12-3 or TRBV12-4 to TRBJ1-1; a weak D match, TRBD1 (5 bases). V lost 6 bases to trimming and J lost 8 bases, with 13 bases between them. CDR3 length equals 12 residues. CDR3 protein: CASSGPTVEAFF. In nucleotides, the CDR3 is TGTGCCAGCAGCGGACCGACAGTAGAAGCTTTCTTT.

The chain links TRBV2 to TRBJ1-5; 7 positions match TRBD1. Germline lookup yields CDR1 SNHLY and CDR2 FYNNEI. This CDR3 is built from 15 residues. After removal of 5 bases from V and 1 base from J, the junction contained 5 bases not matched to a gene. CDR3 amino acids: CASSLSGQSNQPQHF. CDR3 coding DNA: TGTGCCAGCAGTCTGTCGGGACAGAGCAATCAGCCCCAGCATTTT.

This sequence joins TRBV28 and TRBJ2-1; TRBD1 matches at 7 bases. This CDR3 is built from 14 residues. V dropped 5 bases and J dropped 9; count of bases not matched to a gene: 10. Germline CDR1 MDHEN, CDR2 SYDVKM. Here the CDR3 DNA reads TGTGCCAGCAGTCCCCCAGGGGGAGTTAGTGAGCAGTTCTTC. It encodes CASSPPGGVSEQFF.

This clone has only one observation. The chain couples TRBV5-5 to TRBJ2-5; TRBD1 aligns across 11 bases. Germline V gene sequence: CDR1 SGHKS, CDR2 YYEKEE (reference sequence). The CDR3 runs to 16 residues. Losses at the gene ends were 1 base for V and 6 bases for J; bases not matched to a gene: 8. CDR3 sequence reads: CASSLSGTGGGKTQYF. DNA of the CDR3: TGTGCCAGCAGCTTGTCCGGGACAGGGGGAGGAAAGACCCAGTACTTC. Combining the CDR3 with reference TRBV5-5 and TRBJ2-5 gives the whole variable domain DAGVTQSPTHLIKTRGQQVTLRCSPISGHKSVSWYQQVLGQGPQFIFQYYEKEERGRGNFPDRFSARQFPNYSSELNVNALLLGDSALYLCASSLSGTGGGKTQYFGPGTRLLVL.

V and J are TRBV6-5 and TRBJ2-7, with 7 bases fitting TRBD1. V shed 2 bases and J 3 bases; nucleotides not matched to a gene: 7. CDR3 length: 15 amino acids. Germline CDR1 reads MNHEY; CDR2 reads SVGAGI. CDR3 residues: CASSYKGGTGYEQYF. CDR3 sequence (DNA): TGTGCCAGCAGTTACAAAGGGGGCACGGGCTACGAGCAGTACTTC.

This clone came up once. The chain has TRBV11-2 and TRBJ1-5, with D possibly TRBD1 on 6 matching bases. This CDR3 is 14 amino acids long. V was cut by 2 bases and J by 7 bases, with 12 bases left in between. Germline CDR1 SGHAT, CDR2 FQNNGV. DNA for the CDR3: TGTGCCAGCAGCTTAACAGGGTCTTCGCAGCCCCAGCATTTT. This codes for CASSLTGSSQPQHF.

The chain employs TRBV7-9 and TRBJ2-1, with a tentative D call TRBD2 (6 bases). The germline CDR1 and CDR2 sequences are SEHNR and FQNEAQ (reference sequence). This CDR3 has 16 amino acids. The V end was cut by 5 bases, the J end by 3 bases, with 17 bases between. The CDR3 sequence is CASSGTQRVLYNEQFF. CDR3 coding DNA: TGTGCCAGCAGCGGAACTCAGCGGGTACTCTACAATGAGCAGTTCTTC.

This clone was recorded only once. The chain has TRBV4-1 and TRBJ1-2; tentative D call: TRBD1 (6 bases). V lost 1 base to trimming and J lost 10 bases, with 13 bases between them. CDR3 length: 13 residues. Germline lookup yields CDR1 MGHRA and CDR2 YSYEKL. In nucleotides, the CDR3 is TGCGCCAGCAGCCAAGCCCTAGGGGGGGCCTACACCTTC. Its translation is CASSQALGGAYTF.

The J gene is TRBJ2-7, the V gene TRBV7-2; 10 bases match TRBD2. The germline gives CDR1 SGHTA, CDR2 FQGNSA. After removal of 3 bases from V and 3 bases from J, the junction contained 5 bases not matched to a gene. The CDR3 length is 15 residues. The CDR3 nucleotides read TGTGCCAGCAGCTTCGGTAGGACTAGCGGCTACGAGCAGTACTTC. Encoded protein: CASSFGRTSGYEQYF.